The 20 T cell receptor beta chains reported below all come from one sample, sequenced in a study of cytomegalovirus exposure and HLA in healthy donors. Assay used: immunoSEQ multiplex PCR; TCRdb lists only in-frame clones, some missing. The sample carries roughly 150,000 clones, approximately 90% recorded once. The sample consisted of PBMCs. These receptors came from a man between 18 and 29 years old in good health and CMV-seronegative.

This chain joins TRBV7-9 and TRBJ2-6, with 11 bases fitting TRBD1. This CDR3 spans 17 amino acids. The J segment lost 3 bases and the V segment lost 5 bases, leaving 6 bases of the junction unmatched. The germline CDR1 and CDR2 sequences are SEHNR and FQNEAQ (reference sequence). CDR3 protein: CASSVRDRGSGANVLTF. As DNA, the CDR3 is TGTGCCAGCAGCGTCCGGGACAGGGGGAGTGGGGCCAACGTCCTGACTTTC. Based on the CDR3 plus reference TRBV7-9 and TRBJ2-6, the full variable domain is DTGVSQNPRHKITKRGQNVTFRCDPISEHNRLYWYRQTLGQGPEFLTYFQNEAQLEKSRLLSDRFSAERPKGSFSTLEIQRTEQGDSAMYLCASSVRDRGSGANVLTFGAGSRLTVL.

V and J are TRBV11-3 and TRBJ1-6; D possibly corresponds to TRBD1 (6 bases). Germline V gene sequence: CDR1 SGHNT, CDR2 YENEEA. Trimming removed 1 base at V and 7 bases at J, with 8 bases between. The CDR3 sequence is 14 residues long. The CDR3 DNA sequence: TGTGCCAGCAGCTTAGGGACAGAGAATTCACCCCTCCACTTT. It is translated as CASSLGTENSPLHF.

This chain joins TRBV30 and TRBJ1-4; D not certain. There are 12 residues in the CDR3. The germline V gene encodes CDR1 GTSNPN and CDR2 SVGIG (reference sequence). V was pared by 0 bases and J by 8 bases, with 7 bases between. CDR3 in DNA: TGTGCCTGGAGTGTGATCAGAGAAAAACTGTTTTTT. Residues: CAWSVIREKLFF. Together with reference TRBV30 and TRBJ1-4, the CDR3 gives the full variable domain: SQTIHQWPATLVQPVGSPLSLECTVEGTSNPNLYWYRQAAGRGLQLLFYSVGIGQISSEVPQNLSASRPQDRQFILSSKKLLLSDSGFYLCAWSVIREKLFFGSGTQLSVL.

The chain carries TRBV10-1 and TRBJ2-7; no firm D call. The germline CDR1 and CDR2 sequences are WNHNN and SYGVQD (reference sequence). The CDR3 runs 16 residues. Trimming shortened V by 4 bases and J by 0 bases, and 16 bases separated the two germline ends. CDR3 in DNA: TGCGCCAGCAGTGTATTGCGAGGAATCAGCTCCTACGAGCAGTACGTC. This translates into CASSVLRGISSYEQYV.

CDR3 protein: CASSESSGRPGELFF. CDR3 in DNA: TGTGCCAGCAGTGAGTCCAGCGGGAGGCCCGGGGAGCTGTTTTTT. V is TRBV6-1 and J is TRBJ2-2; 9 positions match TRBD2. Germline V gives CDR1 MNHNS, CDR2 SASEGT. V lost 3 bases and J lost 6; bases outside the gene matches: 5. CDR3 size: 15 residues.

This clone was seen a handful of times. The chain joins TRBV11-2 to TRBJ1-2; TRBD1 might be the D (6 bases). CDR3 length: 13 amino acids. Germline V CDR1 and CDR2: SGHAT, FQNNGV. V was cut by 5 bases and J by 4 bases, with 11 bases left in between. Here the CDR3 reads CASSPDSRYGYTF. The CDR3 bases are TGTGCCAGCAGCCCGGACAGCCGCTATGGCTACACCTTC.

This sequence joins TRBV28 and TRBJ2-7; no definite D call. V shed 5 bases and J shed 1 base, with 15 bases lying between them. Per germline, CDR1 MDHEN and CDR2 SYDVKM. This CDR3 is built from 15 residues. The CDR3 DNA reads TGTGCCAGCAGTCCCCCGACTGGTGTTTCCTACGAGCAGTACTTC. Protein sequence: CASSPPTGVSYEQYF.

As regards this clone: The sample contains more than one DNA sequence encoding this CDR3. This chain links TRBV5-1 with TRBJ2-1; D gene uncertain. The CDR3 sequence is 12 residues long. The V gene's germline CDR1 is SGHRS and CDR2 YFSETQ. Between the trimmed V and J ends, which lost 0 bases and 7 bases, there was a span of 5 bases. CDR3 in DNA: TGCGCCAGCAGCTTGGTGGCAAATGAGCAGTTCTTC. It codes for CASSLVANEQFF.

This chain links TRBV6-5 with TRBJ1-2; possibly TRBD1 for D (5 bases). With 10 bases removed from V and 3 bases from J, the gap between germline ends came to 12 bases. The germline gives CDR1 MNHEY, CDR2 SVGAGI. CDR3 length: 12 residues. The CDR3 spells CATSGRDYGYTF. The CDR3 nucleotides read TGTGCCACCTCAGGGAGGGACTATGGCTACACCTTC.

The chain joins TRBV7-9 to TRBJ2-3, with D perhaps TRBD2 (5 bases). CDR1 and CDR2 from the germline V gene are SEHNR and FQNEAQ (reference sequence). This CDR3 contains 15 residues. V lost 1 base to trimming and J lost 4 bases, with 12 bases between them. CDR3 protein: CASSLGPGRADTQYF. In DNA, the CDR3 is TGTGCCAGCAGCTTAGGGCCGGGAAGAGCAGATACGCAGTATTTT.

The CDR3 loop is CASSEWGTGSGYTF. The CDR3 region has the DNA TGTGCCAGCAGTGAATGGGGGACAGGGTCTGGCTACACCTTC. The chain joins TRBV6-1 to TRBJ1-2; 9 bases agree with TRBD1. CDR3 length: 14 amino acids. CDR1 MNHNS and CDR2 SASEGT come from the germline V gene. After removal of 2 bases from V and 7 bases from J, the junction contained 5 bases not matched to a gene.

The genes are TRBV30 and TRBJ1-4; 8 bases are shared with TRBD1. The V and J ends lost 3 bases and 8 bases, in that order; junction bases with no gene match: 8. Germline V gene sequence: CDR1 GTSNPN, CDR2 SVGIG (reference sequence). This CDR3 comprises 14 residues. The CDR3 DNA is TGTGCCTGGAGCATGACAGGGGCGTACGAAAAACTGTTTTTT. Its translation: CAWSMTGAYEKLFF.

The gene calls are TRBV4-2 and TRBJ1-2, with 9 bases lining up with TRBD1. CDR1 LGHNA and CDR2 YNFKEQ come from the germline V gene. The CDR3 totals 15 residues. V lost 7 bases to trimming and J lost 3 bases; unmatched junction nucleotides: 9. CDR3 sequence (DNA): TGTGCCAGCACCCTTGGGACAGGGAAGGACTATGGCTACACCTTC. This gives the protein CASTLGTGKDYGYTF.

The CDR3 DNA follows: TGTGCCAGCAGCTTACCACAGGACAATGAGCAGTTCTTC. This gives the protein CASSLPQDNEQFF. The rearrangement links TRBV7-9 to TRBJ2-1, with a weak D call TRBD1 (5 bases). V lost 2 bases and J 5 bases, leaving 7 bases between the germline ends. CDR3 size: 13 residues. Germline CDR1 reads SEHNR; CDR2 reads FQNEAQ (reference sequence).

The V call is TRBV11-2, the J call TRBJ2-1; TRBD2 matches 15 bases. Losses at the gene ends were 4 bases for V and 9 bases for J; bases not matched to a gene: 10. Germline CDR1 SGHAT, CDR2 FQNNGV. The CDR3 is 17 residues long. In DNA form, the CDR3 reads TGTGCCAGCAGCTCCGGGACTAGCGGGAGGCCGTATGGTGAGCAGTTCTTC. Its translation is CASSSGTSGRPYGEQFF.

CDR3 loop: CASSGDRGYTEAFF. CDR3 sequence (DNA): TGTGCCAGCAGTGGGGACAGGGGTTACACTGAAGCTTTCTTT. The rearrangement joins TRBV2 to TRBJ1-1; TRBD1 agrees at 10 bases. With 4 bases clipped from V and 3 bases from J, the junction kept 2 bases outside the gene matches. Germline values: CDR1 SNHLY, CDR2 FYNNEI. The CDR3 has 14 residues.

There are a few counts of this clone. This chain joins TRBV10-1 and TRBJ2-3, with 8 bases fitting TRBD2. Germline CDR1 is WNHNN and CDR2 is SYGVQD (reference sequence). CDR3 length: 13 amino acids. J lost 10 bases, V lost 3 bases, and 6 bases had no gene match. The CDR3 bases are TGCGCCAGCAGTGAACCGGGACTAGGGTCGCAGTATTTT. Its translation is CASSEPGLGSQYF.

The J gene is TRBJ2-3, the V gene TRBV29-1, with D perhaps TRBD1 (6 bases). V dropped 7 bases and J dropped 6 bases, with 8 bases sitting between them. This CDR3 spans 10 amino acids. Germline V gene data show CDR1 as SQVTM and CDR2 as ANQGSEA. The CDR3 bases are TGCAGCGCAGGGGTGGATACGCAGTATTTT. Translated: CSAGVDTQYF.

This rearrangement joins TRBV5-1 to TRBJ1-5; D not resolved. Germline CDR1 reads SGHRS; CDR2 reads YFSETQ. Trimming cost V 2 bases and J 1 base, with 7 bases left between them. The CDR3 consists of 14 residues. DNA for the CDR3: TGCGCCAGCAGCTTTGACGGGAGCAATCAGCCCCAGCATTTT. This codes for CASSFDGSNQPQHF. Variable domain in full (rest from reference TRBV5-1 and TRBJ1-5): KAGVTQTPRYLIKTRGQQVTLSCSPISGHRSVSWYQQTPGQGLQFLFEYFSETQRNKGNFPGRFSGRQFSNSRSEMNVSTLELGDSALYLCASSFDGSNQPQHFGDGTRLSIL.

This rearrangement joins TRBV5-1 to TRBJ1-2; D call uncertain. Per the germline V gene, CDR1 is SGHRS and CDR2 is YFSETQ. V lost 4 bases to trimming and J lost 1 base, with 8 bases between them. This CDR3 spans 13 amino acids. The CDR3 nucleotides read TGCGCCAGCAGCGCCGGTGGTAACTATGGCTACACCTTC. It specifies CASSAGGNYGYTF. Full variable domain (outside the CDR3, taken from reference TRBV5-1 and TRBJ1-2): KAGVTQTPRYLIKTRGQQVTLSCSPISGHRSVSWYQQTPGQGLQFLFEYFSETQRNKGNFPGRFSGRQFSNSRSEMNVSTLELGDSALYLCASSAGGNYGYTFGSGTRLTVV.